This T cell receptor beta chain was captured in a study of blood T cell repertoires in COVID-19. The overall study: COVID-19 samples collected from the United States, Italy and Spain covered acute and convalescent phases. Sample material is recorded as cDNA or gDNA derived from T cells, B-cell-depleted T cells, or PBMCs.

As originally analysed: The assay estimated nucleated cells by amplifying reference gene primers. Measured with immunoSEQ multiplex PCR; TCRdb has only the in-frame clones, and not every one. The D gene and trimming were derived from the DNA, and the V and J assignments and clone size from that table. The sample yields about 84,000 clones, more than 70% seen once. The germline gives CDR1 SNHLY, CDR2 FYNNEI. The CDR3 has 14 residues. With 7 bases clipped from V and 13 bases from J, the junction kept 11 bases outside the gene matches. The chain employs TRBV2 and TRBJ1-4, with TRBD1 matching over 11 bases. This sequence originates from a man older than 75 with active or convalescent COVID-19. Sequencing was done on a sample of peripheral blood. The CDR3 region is CASKGQGAALRLFF. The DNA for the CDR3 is TGTGCCAGCAAAGGACAGGGGGCTGCTTTAAGACTGTTTTTT. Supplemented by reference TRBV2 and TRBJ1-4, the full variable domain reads EPEVTQTPSHQVTQMGQEVILRCVPISNHLYFYWYRQILGQKVEFLVSFYNNEISEKSEIFDDQFSVERPDGSNFTLKIRSTKLEDSAMYFCASKGQGAALRLFFGSGTQLSVL.